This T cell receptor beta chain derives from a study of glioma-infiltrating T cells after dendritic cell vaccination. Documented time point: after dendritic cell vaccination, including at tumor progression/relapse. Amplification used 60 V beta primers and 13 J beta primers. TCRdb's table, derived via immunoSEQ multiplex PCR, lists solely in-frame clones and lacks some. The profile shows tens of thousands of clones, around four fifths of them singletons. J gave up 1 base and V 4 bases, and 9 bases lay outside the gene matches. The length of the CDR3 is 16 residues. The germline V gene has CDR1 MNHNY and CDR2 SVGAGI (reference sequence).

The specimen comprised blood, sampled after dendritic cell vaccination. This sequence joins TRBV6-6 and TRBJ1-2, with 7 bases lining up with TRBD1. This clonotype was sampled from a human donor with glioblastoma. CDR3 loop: CASSFYGQADNYGYTF. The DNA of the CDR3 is TGTGCCAGCAGTTTCTATGGACAGGCTGATAACTATGGCTACACCTTC.